This T cell receptor beta chain was sequenced for a study of CD8+ T cells in alopecia areata. Findings of the study overall: Lesional scalp, especially alopecia totalis/universalis, showed higher clonality than normal scalp. Sequencing of scalp tissue also captures the resident alphabeta T cells of normal skin.

cDNA reverse transcribed from extracted RNA served as the sequencing template. Sequenced by immunoSEQ multiplex PCR; TCRdb stores in-frame clones only, minus some. The sample holds under 3,500 clones, and no clone turns up only once. Germline V CDR1 and CDR2: FNHDT, SITEND (reference sequence). This CDR3 contains 12 residues. On this clone itself: Its antigen is not identified. The gene symbols are mouse symbols. Read data end 4 residues before the CDR3 end; the end is taken from the germline J gene.

The genes are TRBV19 and TRBJ1-2; D remains ambiguous. Sequencing was done on a sample of lesional skin. The clonotype was recovered from a C3H/HeJ mouse with alopecia areata. As its MHC haplotype, the strain has H2-k. The CDR3 reads CASSPTGVDYTF. CDR3 bases read: TGTGCCAGCAGCCCGACTGGGGTC.